This entry lists 5 T cell receptor beta chains sequenced from one sample in a study of PD-L1 blockade in urothelial cancer. Time point meaning: pretreatment peripheral blood. Profiling relied on immunoSEQ multiplex PCR, and the TCRdb table lists in-frame clones only, not all of them. Of roughly 54,000 clones listed, roughly 89% were seen once; the top ten hold roughly 14%. Here the sequenced sample was PBMCs, taken around atezolizumab (anti-PD-L1) treatment. These receptors were taken from a woman aged 55-70 years with urothelial cancer.

This rearrangement joins TRBV19 to TRBJ1-2; 8 bases are a match to TRBD1. CDR1 and CDR2 from the germline V gene are LNHDA and SQIVND (reference sequence). The CDR3 sequence is 13 residues long. The ends lost 10 bases at V and 3 bases at J; junction bases unmatched: 7. In nucleotides, the CDR3 is TGTGCCACCGCAGGGGGCGCCTACTATGGCTACACCTTC. Protein: CATAGGAYYGYTF.

The count of this clone is one. This chain uses TRBV7-9 with TRBJ2-7; D not resolved. CDR1 and CDR2 from the germline V gene are SEHNR and FQNEAQ (reference sequence). Trimming shortened V by 5 bases and J by 7 bases, and 9 bases separated the two germline ends. The CDR3 has 11 amino acids. The CDR3 loop reads CASSLRWEQYF. CDR3 bases: TGTGCCAGCAGCCTCCGGTGGGAGCAGTACTTC.

The chain has TRBV9 and TRBJ1-1; 7 nucleotides align to TRBD1. The CDR3 has 15 amino acids. Germline CDR1 and CDR2: SGDLS and YYNGEE. The junction had 3 bases not matched to a gene; V was cut back by 1 base and J by 0 bases. The CDR3 DNA follows: TGTGCCAGCAGCGTATTCGACAGGGTGAACACTGAAGCTTTCTTT. It yields the protein CASSVFDRVNTEAFF.

V and J are TRBV5-4 and TRBJ2-5, with 8 bases fitting TRBD2. Trimming removed 0 bases from V and 4 bases from J; junction bases left unmatched: 5. This CDR3 has 15 residues. Germline V gene sequence: CDR1 SGHNT, CDR2 YYREEE (reference sequence). CDR3 sequence: CASSLAGGEGETQYF. The CDR3 nucleotides read TGTGCCAGCAGCTTGGCCGGGGGGGAGGGAGAGACCCAGTACTTC.

The chain couples TRBV11-2 to TRBJ1-1, with a weak D call TRBD1 (5 bases). V was trimmed by 5 bases and J by 3 bases, leaving 22 bases between them. CDR3 length: 17 residues. Germline V CDR1 and CDR2: SGHAT, FQNNGV. The CDR3 reads CASSDMPGWGKDTEAFF. The CDR3 DNA is TGTGCCAGCAGCGATATGCCAGGGTGGGGTAAGGACACTGAAGCTTTCTTT.